The table lists the clone carrying this T cell receptor beta chain with a count of one. These data belong to a study of T cell changes during pregnancy in multiple sclerosis. Germline V gene data show CDR1 as MNHEY and CDR2 as SVGAGI. This CDR3 region has 15 residues. V lost 0 bases and J lost 8, with 16 bases in between. Sequencing used immunoSEQ multiplex PCR; TCRdb keeps in-frame clones, though not all of them. Of fewer than 55,000 clones in the sample, around 90% were seen once. This sequence originates from a female donor with multiple sclerosis, enrolled in a pregnancy study. The material sequenced was CD4+ T cells from peripheral blood mononuclear cells, taken in the third trimester of pregnancy. V gene TRBV6-5 combines with J gene TRBJ1-1, with a weak D call TRBD1 (5 bases). The CDR3 loop is CASSYSIATGREAFF. The CDR3 region has the DNA TGTGCCAGCAGTTACTCTATCGCAACAGGCAGGGAAGCTTTCTTT.